The 19 T cell receptor beta chains below were found in one sample sequenced in a study of human T cells and chemical hapten exposure. The time point: patch test 1, 2 weeks after DPC sensitization. The sample's treatment: therapeutic diphenylcyclopropenone sensitization with weekly scalp DPC. TCRdb processed the RACE reads anew with MiXCR; each CDR3 protein has one entry. Counted here are just over 80,000 distinct CDR3 sequences, around a tenth occurring once; the ten biggest clones make up 4% to 5.5%. The source was whole blood, collected in connection with sensitization to the hapten diphenylcyclopropenone (DPC). The receptors derive from a woman in her 50s with alopecia areata. Some clones in this sample may be carry-over from other donors' samples.

There are many counts of this clonotype. The rearrangement links TRBV6-2 or TRBV6-3 to TRBJ1-2, with TRBD1 as a possible D gene (5 bases). CDR3 length: 14 residues. Germline values: CDR1 MNHEY, CDR2 SVGEGT. Trimming cost V 6 bases and J 0 bases, with 11 bases left between them. CDR3: CASRIQGANYGYTF. CDR3 DNA sequence: TGTGCCAGCAGGATTCAGGGTGCTAACTATGGCTACACCTTC.

On this clonotype: A read error may be the cause here, since a much bigger clone is one base away. The chain is built from TRBV7-9 and TRBJ2-2; D is ambiguous. V shed 1 base and J shed 6 bases, with 6 bases lying between them. In germline, CDR1 is SEHNR, CDR2 FQNEAQ (reference sequence). This CDR3 comprises 13 residues. In DNA, the CDR3 is TGTGCCAGCAGCTTAGGGGCGGCCGGGGAGCTGTTTTTT. This gives the protein CASSLGAAGELFF. The full variable domain, rest sourced from reference TRBV7-9 and TRBJ2-2, is DTGVSQNPRHKITKRGQNVTFRCDPISEHNRLYWYRQTLGQGPEFLTYFQNEAQLEKSRLLSDRFSAERPKGSFSTLEIQRTEQGDSAMYLCASSLGAAGELFFGEGSRLTVL.

The chain is built from TRBV11-2 and TRBJ2-2; D remains unclear. Germline CDR1 SGHAT, CDR2 FQNNGV. The CDR3 consists of 15 residues. V lost 4 bases, J lost 0 bases, and 9 bases lay in between. In DNA, the CDR3 is TGTGCCAGCAGCTCGGTCGCGTCGAACACCGGGGAGCTGTTTTTT. Its translation is CASSSVASNTGELFF. Filled out from reference TRBV11-2 and TRBJ2-2, the complete variable domain reads EAGVAQSPRYKIIEKRQSVAFWCNPISGHATLYWYQQILGQGPKLLIQFQNNGVVDDSQLPKDRFSAERLKGVDSTLKIQPAKLEDSAVYLCASSSVASNTGELFFGEGSRLTVL.

This clonotype appeared many times. The chain joins TRBV19 to TRBJ1-2; maybe TRBD1 (6 bases). Germline CDR1 and CDR2: LNHDA and SQIVND (reference sequence). Trimming removed 5 bases at V and 8 bases at J, with 24 bases between. The CDR3 is made up of 16 amino acids. The CDR3 protein is CASSPGGHRLLGGYTF. Here the CDR3 DNA reads TGTGCCAGTAGTCCCGGGGGACACCGACTTCTGGGAGGCTACACCTTC.

A remark on this clonotype: A single base separates this from a much larger clone, so it may be a read error. V is TRBV27 and J is TRBJ2-7, with D uncertain. The V end was cut by 7 bases, the J end by 4 bases, with 20 bases between. Germline V gene sequence: CDR1 MNHEY, CDR2 SMNVEV (reference sequence). The CDR3 is 15 residues long. For the CDR3, the DNA is TGTGCCAGCACACTACCGGGCCCCCCTCAGTACGAGCAGTACTTC. Translating it yields CASTLPGPPQYEQYF.

V and J are TRBV14 and TRBJ1-2, with D unresolved. Germline assignment: CDR1 SGHDN and CDR2 FVKESK. With 4 bases removed from V and 7 bases from J, the gap between germline ends came to 16 bases. The CDR3 loop spans 14 amino acids. CDR3 protein: CASSPQKGRGGYTF. DNA for the CDR3: TGTGCCAGCAGCCCCCAAAAGGGCCGCGGTGGCTACACCTTC.

This chain joins TRBV3-1 and TRBJ2-3; 9 bases fit TRBD2. Per germline, CDR1 LGHDT and CDR2 YNNKEL (reference sequence). The CDR3 has 14 residues. Trimming took 8 bases from V and 1 from J; bases not matched to a gene: 4. CDR3 nucleotides: TGTGCCAGCCAGATAGCGGGGGGCACAGATACGCAGTATTTT. Its protein product is CASQIAGGTDTQYF.

This chain links TRBV12-3 or TRBV12-4 with TRBJ2-3, with 9 bases fitting TRBD2. This CDR3 comprises 17 residues. Germline trimming cut 3 bases from V and 6 bases from J; bases unmatched to any gene: 13. This chain's CDR3 is CASSFGVSGGSTDTQYF. CDR3 DNA: TGTGCCAGCAGTTTTGGGGTTAGCGGGGGATCAACGGATACGCAGTATTTT.

A word on this clonotype: This could be a read error, since a much larger clone is one nucleotide away. As DNA, the CDR3 is TGTGCCAGCGGCACTGGTGGCAGAACTGAAGCTTTCTTT. Protein: CASGTGGRTEAFF. This chain links TRBV3-1 with TRBJ1-1; D call uncertain. V lost 8 bases to trimming and J lost 5 bases, with 15 bases between them. This CDR3 is 13 amino acids long. The germline CDR1 and CDR2 sequences are LGHDT and YNNKEL (reference sequence).

This clonotype was observed many times. This chain joins TRBV20-1 and TRBJ1-6; 9 bases line up with TRBD1. The V gene's germline CDR1 is DFQATT and CDR2 SNEGSKA (reference sequence). This CDR3 has 14 amino acids. The trim removed 4 bases at V and 9 bases at J, leaving 7 bases unmatched. This CDR3 is CSAIRGTGLSPLHF. The CDR3 nucleotides are TGCAGTGCTATTAGAGGGACAGGGCTTTCACCCCTCCACTTT.

The CDR3 DNA reads TGTGCCAGCAGCTTAAGCGCAGGGATGGGACAACGAAAGAACACCGGGGAGCTGTTTTTT. This sequence encodes CASSLSAGMGQRKNTGELFF. The V gene is TRBV7-3, the J gene TRBJ2-2; a possible D gene is TRBD1 (6 bases). Trimming left V 1 base short and J 1 base short, with 22 bases between. The CDR3 sequence is 20 residues long. Germline V gene data show CDR1 as SGHTA and CDR2 as FQGTGA.

This chain links TRBV28 with TRBJ2-1, with 8 bases aligning to TRBD1. This CDR3 spans 15 amino acids. The V and J ends lost 10 bases and 6 bases, in that order; junction bases with no gene match: 14. The germline gives CDR1 MDHEN, CDR2 SYDVKM. The CDR3 spells CATQERGQVTNEQFF. The CDR3, as DNA: TGTGCCACCCAAGAACGGGGACAGGTGACCAATGAGCAGTTCTTC.

The chain joins TRBV6-5 to TRBJ1-6, with TRBD1 matching over 8 bases. Trimming took 6 bases from V and 5 from J; bases not matched to a gene: 3. There are 14 residues in the CDR3. The V gene's germline CDR1 is MNHEY and CDR2 SVGAGI. The CDR3 DNA follows: TGTGCCAGCAGCCAGGACAGGGATAATTCACCCCTCCACTTT. This sequence encodes CASSQDRDNSPLHF.

This clonotype was counted ten times or more. The chain links TRBV29-1 to TRBJ2-1; TRBD2 agrees at 7 bases. CDR1 is SQVTM, CDR2 ANQGSEA, per germline. Germline trimming cut 4 bases from V and 2 bases from J; bases unmatched to any gene: 5. CDR3 length: 14 amino acids. CDR3 nucleotide sequence: TGCAGCGTTGTAACTAGCGCCACCTACAATGAGCAGTTCTTC. Amino acids: CSVVTSATYNEQFF.

The chain uses TRBV12-3 or TRBV12-4 and TRBJ2-3; D remains unclear. The CDR3 consists of 14 residues. The germline V and J ends were trimmed by 6 bases and 7 bases, with 17 bases remaining between them. DNA of the CDR3: TGTGCCAGCAGAGACCACGGCAGTCAGTATACGCAGTATTTT. The encoded protein is CASRDHGSQYTQYF.

There are many counts of this clonotype. The rearrangement links TRBV7-6 to TRBJ2-1; the D gene is possibly TRBD2 (6 bases). This CDR3 comprises 17 residues. Between the trimmed V and J ends, which lost 4 bases and 4 bases, there was a span of 20 bases. Germline CDR1 and CDR2: SGHVS and FNYEAQ. CDR3 sequence: CASSSLRPGGTYNEQFF. The CDR3 DNA follows: TGTGCCAGCAGCTCCCTCCGGCCCGGGGGAACTTACAATGAGCAGTTCTTC.

The V call is TRBV7-2, the J call TRBJ1-6; 8 bases match TRBD1. This CDR3 is 15 amino acids long. Trimming removed 4 bases from V and 9 bases from J; junction bases left unmatched: 8. Germline CDR1 and CDR2: SGHTA and FQGNSA. The CDR3 here is CASSSSGTGASPLHF. The CDR3 DNA is TGTGCCAGCAGCTCTTCCGGGACAGGAGCTTCACCCCTCCACTTT.

There are many counts of this clonotype. V gene TRBV2 combines with J gene TRBJ2-7; no clear D gene. The germline V and J ends were trimmed by 2 bases and 3 bases, with 14 bases remaining between them. This CDR3 is 15 amino acids long. CDR1 is SNHLY and CDR2 is FYNNEI in the germline V gene. CDR3 sequence: CASSERVVRVYEQYF. The CDR3 DNA is TGTGCCAGCAGTGAAAGGGTCGTTCGGGTCTACGAGCAGTACTTC.

This clonotype was observed at least ten times. The gene calls are TRBV28 and TRBJ1-4, with a weak D call TRBD1 (5 bases). The V end lost 7 bases, the J end lost 15 bases, and 15 bases lay between the germline ends. CDR1 MDHEN and CDR2 SYDVKM come from the germline V gene. The CDR3 covers 11 residues. The CDR3 bases are TGTGCCAGCACCCATATTGGGGGGGTGTTTTTT. Amino acids: CASTHIGGVFF.